This TCR beta chain was profiled in a study of T-cell memory formation after mild COVID-19. The wider study: TCR clusters largely stayed donor specific.

As regards this clonotype: Its antigen remains unknown.

TCRdb fed the 5' RACE reads into MiXCR, producing one record per CDR3 protein. The sample gives a few hundred thousand distinct CDR3 sequences, around 16% of which show up once; roughly 23% is in the top ten. Trimming took 4 bases from V and 4 from J; bases not matched to a gene: 10. CDR1 KGHSH and CDR2 LQKENI come from the germline V gene. The CDR3 totals 16 residues. Study-wide findings and caveats: Among contracting clones, CD4+ were mainly CM/EM and CD8+ enriched in EMRA.

The source of this sequence is a man between 18 and 29 years old who had mild COVID-19 (a few samples of this study predate the infection). Cell type and time point are not known. The source material was PBMCs or a T cell subset sorted from them (not recorded which). The V call is TRBV18, the J call TRBJ2-5; 9 nucleotides match TRBD2. The CDR3 is CASSLSSGDPGETQYF. Here the CDR3 DNA reads TGTGCCAGCTCACTGTCTAGCGGGGACCCCGGAGAGACCCAGTACTTC.